The 11 T cell receptor beta chains presented below share a single source sample, sequenced in a study of vaccination and CD4 T cells after COVID-19. What these receptors recognize is not known. Once obtained from cultured CD4+ T cells, the DNA was sequenced using the Oncomine TCR Beta short-read assay. TCRdb passed the PCR reads through MiXCR, listing each CDR3 protein once. The data show more than 15,000 distinct CDR3 sequences, more than 40% seen once. Stated treatment: roughly nine-day PBMC culture with coronavirus spike peptide pools or control peptides (ViraFEST assay). Sequences were derived from CD4+ T cells from blood, cultured in vitro, sampled before SARS-CoV-2 vaccination. These receptors were obtained from a human donor who had recovered from COVID-19.

This clonotype was seen a few times. This sequence joins TRBV28 and TRBJ1-5; tentatively, D is TRBD1 (5 bases). The ends were cut back, 6 bases at V and 4 bases at J, with 16 bases in the middle. CDR1 and CDR2 from the germline V gene are MDHEN and SYDVKM. The CDR3 runs to 15 residues. The CDR3 loop reads CASRFGGTNNQPQHF. The CDR3 nucleotides are TGTGCCAGCAGATTCGGCGGGACGAATAATCAGCCCCAGCATTTT.

The genes are TRBV7-9 and TRBJ1-1; D remains ambiguous. V lost 5 bases and J lost 1, with 17 bases in between. Germline lookup yields CDR1 SEHNR and CDR2 FQNEAQ (reference sequence). CDR3 size: 16 residues. CDR3 in amino acids: CASSRVAGIGNTEAFF. The CDR3 nucleotides read TGTGCCAGCAGCCGAGTAGCCGGGATAGGGAACACTGAAGCTTTCTTT.

The gene calls are TRBV6-1 and TRBJ1-1; D remains ambiguous. Germline lookup yields CDR1 MNHNS and CDR2 SASEGT. The V and J ends lost 6 bases and 4 bases respectively, with 15 bases between them. This CDR3 is built from 14 residues. In nucleotides, the CDR3 is TGTGCCAGCAGCCCCGCCCCCTTAGGCACTGAAGCTTTCTTT. Protein sequence: CASSPAPLGTEAFF.

The V and J genes are TRBV6-7 and TRBJ2-2; TRBD2 matches at 7 bases. TRBV6-7 is annotated as an ORF whose role is uncertain. The junction had 12 bases not matched to a gene; V was cut back by 10 bases and J by 7 bases. The CDR3 has 14 residues. CDR3 residues: CATQGGRVYGELFF. The CDR3 DNA follows: TGTGCCACCCAGGGCGGGAGAGTTTACGGGGAGCTGTTTTTT.

This sequence joins TRBV18 and TRBJ1-1; a possible D gene is TRBD1 (5 bases). V was clipped by 4 bases and J by 6 bases, with 12 bases between them. The CDR3 has 13 amino acids. CDR1 is KGHSH and CDR2 is LQKENI in the germline V gene. The DNA for the CDR3 is TGTGCCAGCTCACATAACGAACAGGCTGAAGCTTTCTTT. Its protein product is CASSHNEQAEAFF.

This chain connects TRBV20-1 to TRBJ1-1, with a weak D call TRBD1 (6 bases). Germline CDR1 is DFQATT and CDR2 is SNEGSKA (reference sequence). This CDR3 is built from 14 residues. V was cut by 3 bases and J by 6 bases, with 17 bases left in between. The CDR3 reads CSARASEKGAEAFF. The CDR3 DNA is TGCAGTGCTAGGGCTTCCGAGAAGGGGGCTGAAGCTTTCTTT.

The gene calls are TRBV12-3 or TRBV12-4 and TRBJ2-5; D is perhaps TRBD2 (5 bases). The CDR3 extends over 14 amino acids. V was shortened by 4 bases and J by 4 bases, with 13 bases between the two germline ends. CDR3 in amino acids: CASSSISGLETQYF. CDR3 nucleotide sequence: TGTGCCAGCAGTTCGATAAGCGGATTAGAGACCCAGTACTTC.

CDR3 coding DNA: TGCGCCAGTACGCCTCTGGGGGGCTTAGAGACCCAGTACTTC. Protein: CASTPLGGLETQYF. V usage is TRBV5-1 and J usage is TRBJ2-5; D may be TRBD1 or TRBD2 (6 bases each). The CDR3 extends over 14 amino acids. Germline CDR1 SGHRS, CDR2 YFSETQ. With 8 bases removed from V and 4 bases from J, the gap between germline ends came to 18 bases.

The chain joins TRBV12-5 to TRBJ2-3, with 9 bases identical to TRBD2. Trimming removed 6 bases from V and 0 bases from J; junction bases left unmatched: 10. Germline assignment: CDR1 LGHNT and CDR2 FRNRAP. The CDR3 covers 17 residues. The CDR3 coding sequence is TGTGCTAGTGGCACCGGGACTAGCCCTACTAGCACAGATACGCAGTATTTT. Amino acid sequence: CASGTGTSPTSTDTQYF.

This chain joins TRBV11-3 and TRBJ2-7; 11 bases are shared with TRBD2. V trimming: 5 bases; J trimming: 7 bases; junction bases outside the gene matches: 13. There are 16 residues in the CDR3. The germline gives CDR1 SGHNT, CDR2 YENEEA. The CDR3 coding sequence is TGTGCCAGCAGCCCTGGACTAGCGGGTTCCCCCGGGGAGCAGTACTTC. Encoded protein: CASSPGLAGSPGEQYF.

V usage is TRBV6-5 and J usage is TRBJ2-1; 9 positions match TRBD2. CDR3 length: 21 residues. Germline trimming cut 2 bases from V and 0 bases from J; bases unmatched to any gene: 17. Germline V gene data show CDR1 as MNHEY and CDR2 as SVGAGI. The CDR3 sequence is CASSYKPHRTSAQSSYNEQFF. CDR3 sequence (DNA): TGTGCCAGCAGTTACAAACCCCATCGGACTAGCGCCCAGAGCTCCTACAATGAGCAGTTCTTC.